Below, 31 T cell receptor beta chains from the same sample are listed, as sequenced in a study of response to subunit inactivated influenza vaccine. TCRdb analysed the RT-PCR reads with MiXCR anew, one entry per CDR3 protein. The profile shows about 540,000 distinct CDR3 sequences, 20% to 25% of them singletons. These sequences were also reported in another study, on T cells expressing NK-cell markers. From that paper: Researchers built TCR beta cDNA using 5'RACE template switching with UMIs.

The starting material was CD4+ T cells sorted from PBMCs, obtained roughly 13 days after vaccination. All receptors come from a man aged 45-65 years who received an inactivated influenza vaccine.

CDR3 protein: CASSRTGTSIPTGELFF. DNA of the CDR3: TGTGCCAGCAGTAGAACCGGGACCTCTATTCCGACCGGGGAGCTGTTTTTT. V and J are TRBV6-4 and TRBJ2-2; the D gene could be TRBD1 or TRBD2 (5 bases each). V lost 5 bases, J lost 5 bases, and 21 bases lay in between. Germline-derived CDR1 and CDR2 are MRHNA and SNTAGT. The CDR3 has 17 amino acids.

This clonotype has just a few counts. The chain joins TRBV7-2 to TRBJ2-3; tentative D call: TRBD2 (6 bases). Germline CDR1 and CDR2: SGHTA and FQGNSA. CDR3 length equals 15 residues. V lost 4 bases to trimming and J lost 0 bases, with 11 bases between them. The DNA of the CDR3 is TGTGCCAGCAGCTACGGAGGGCCAAGCACAGATACGCAGTATTTT. Translated: CASSYGGPSTDTQYF. Full variable domain (rest looked up from reference TRBV7-2 and TRBJ2-3): GAGVSQSPSNKVTEKGKDVELRCDPISGHTALYWYRQSLGQGLEFLIYFQGNSAPDKSGLPSDRFSAERTGGSVSTLTIQRTQQEDSAVYLCASSYGGPSTDTQYFGPGTRLTVL.

This clonotype was found a few times. This chain uses TRBV7-9 with TRBJ2-2; the D call may be TRBD1 or TRBD2 (6 bases each). The CDR3 spans 15 residues. Per germline, CDR1 SEHNR and CDR2 FQNEAQ (reference sequence). The ends were cut back, 10 bases at V and 1 base at J, with 16 bases in the middle. In DNA form, the CDR3 reads TGTGCCATCCACCCCGAGGGGGGGAACACCGGGGAGCTGTTTTTT. Its translation: CAIHPEGGNTGELFF.

This clonotype was observed a handful of times. This rearrangement joins TRBV5-5 to TRBJ1-3; D call uncertain. From germline, CDR1 is SGHKS and CDR2 YYEKEE (reference sequence). V lost 3 bases and J lost 3, with 16 bases in between. This CDR3 has 16 amino acids. The CDR3: CASSYGEPRRGNTIYF. CDR3 DNA sequence: TGTGCCAGCAGCTACGGGGAACCGCGACGTGGAAACACCATATATTTT.

The CDR3 is CASSGGASGIDNEQFF. Here the CDR3 DNA reads TGTGCCAGCTCAGGGGGGGCTAGCGGGATCGACAATGAGCAGTTCTTC. The chain combines TRBV18 with TRBJ2-1, with TRBD2 matching over 9 bases. CDR1 is KGHSH and CDR2 is LQKENI in the germline V gene. V shed 5 bases, J shed 5 bases, and the junction held 10 bases outside the gene matches. The CDR3 is 16 residues long.

The table lists this clonotype with a few counts. The chain is built from TRBV4-1 and TRBJ2-3; D remains ambiguous. CDR3 length: 12 amino acids. Germline CDR1 is MGHRA and CDR2 is YSYEKL. Trimming left V 4 bases short and J 6 bases short, with 8 bases between. The CDR3 is CASSRSRDTQYF. CDR3 nucleotides: TGCGCCAGCAGCCGTTCCCGGGATACGCAGTATTTT.

V gene TRBV27 combines with J gene TRBJ2-7, with 13 nucleotides matching TRBD2. The CDR3 contains 15 residues. CDR1 MNHEY and CDR2 SMNVEV come from the germline V gene (reference sequence). The V gene end was trimmed by 5 bases and the J gene end by 8 bases; junction bases not matched to a gene: 9. CDR3 region: CASSPLLAGGPKQYF. The CDR3 DNA follows: TGTGCCAGCAGTCCGTTACTAGCGGGAGGGCCAAAGCAGTACTTC.

This clonotype was recorded a few times. This chain uses TRBV20-1 with TRBJ2-3; no firm D call. There are 12 residues in the CDR3. V was pared by 3 bases and J by 5 bases, with 9 bases between. CDR1 is DFQATT, CDR2 SNEGSKA, per germline (reference sequence). CDR3 sequence (DNA): TGCAGTGCTAGGATCTCAGGAGATACGCAGTATTTT. This codes for CSARISGDTQYF.

This clonotype was seen a few times. The chain links TRBV20-1 to TRBJ1-5, with D hard to call. The CDR3 is 18 residues long. The V gene lost 0 bases and the J gene lost 0 bases, with 18 bases spanning the gap. The V gene's germline CDR1 is DFQATT and CDR2 SNEGSKA (reference sequence). The CDR3 coding sequence is TGCAGTGCTAGAGATCTGCTCCTTGGGCTGAATAGCAATCAGCCCCAGCATTTT. Protein sequence: CSARDLLLGLNSNQPQHF.

The rearrangement joins TRBV5-1 to TRBJ2-7, with TRBD1 matching over 7 bases. Germline CDR1 is SGHRS and CDR2 is YFSETQ. V lost 3 bases to trimming and J lost 5 bases; unmatched junction nucleotides: 11. The CDR3 spans 15 residues. CDR3 nucleotide sequence: TGCGCCAGCAGCTGGGACCCGACAGGGTCGGACGAGCAGTACTTC. This sequence encodes CASSWDPTGSDEQYF.

This chain connects TRBV6-1 to TRBJ1-1, with D possibly being TRBD1 (5 bases). Trimming removed 7 bases from V and 5 bases from J, with 17 bases in between. Germline V gene lookup returns CDR1 MNHNS and CDR2 SASEGT. The CDR3 sequence is 14 residues long. CDR3 nucleotides: TGTGCCAGCAACCCTCCGGGGCGTCGGACTGAAGCTTTCTTT. Its translation is CASNPPGRRTEAFF.

This clonotype was counted a single time. The CDR3 DNA is TGTGCCAGCAGTGCCCGGAGTAGAGGGGTGTGGGCCAACGTCCTGACTTTC. This encodes CASSARSRGVWANVLTF. The chain has TRBV6-1 and TRBJ2-6; the D gene could be TRBD1 or TRBD2 (5 bases each). The CDR3 sequence is 17 residues long. The germline V gene has CDR1 MNHNS and CDR2 SASEGT. V was shortened by 4 bases and J by 5 bases, with 18 bases between the two germline ends.

This clonotype was detected only a few times. CDR3 nucleotide sequence: TGTGCCAGCAGCCTGGGACTAGCGGGGGGGGGCACGCAGTATTTT. Its translation: CASSLGLAGGGTQYF. The rearrangement uses TRBV7-2 and TRBJ2-3, with 16 positions matching TRBD2. The length of the CDR3 is 15 residues. Germline loops: CDR1 SGHTA, CDR2 FQGNSA. J was trimmed by 9 bases and V by 5 bases; bases with no gene match: 5.

V usage is TRBV2 and J usage is TRBJ2-2; 7 bases fit TRBD1. The CDR3 spans 16 residues. Looked up from germline, CDR1 is SNHLY and CDR2 is FYNNEI. After removal of 5 bases from V and 1 base from J, the junction contained 7 bases not matched to a gene. CDR3 in DNA: TGTGCCAGCAGTCTCACCCGGACAGGGAACACCGGGGAGCTGTTTTTT. Protein sequence: CASSLTRTGNTGELFF.

The chain recombines TRBV14 with TRBJ1-2; D remains ambiguous. Germline V lookup: CDR1 SGHDN, CDR2 FVKESK. The CDR3 sequence is 14 residues long. Trimming took off 5 bases at V and 0 bases at J, with 10 bases between the two ends. CDR3 loop: CASSLLSTNYGYTF. The CDR3 DNA is TGTGCCAGCAGCTTGCTCAGTACTAACTATGGCTACACCTTC. Filled out from reference TRBV14 and TRBJ1-2, the complete variable domain reads EAGVTQFPSHSVIEKGQTVTLRCDPISGHDNLYWYRRVMGKEIKFLLHFVKESKQDESGMPNNRFLAERTGGTYSTLKVQPAELEDSGVYFCASSLLSTNYGYTFGSGTRLTVV.

This clonotype was counted only a few times. The chain couples TRBV20-1 to TRBJ1-1; D unclear. V was shortened by 0 bases and J by 2 bases, with 10 bases between the two germline ends. The CDR3 consists of 14 residues. CDR1 and CDR2 (germline): DFQATT, SNEGSKA (reference sequence). CDR3 region: CSARDGSVNTEAFF. The CDR3 DNA is TGCAGTGCTAGAGATGGGTCGGTTAACACTGAAGCTTTCTTT.

V usage is TRBV11-2 and J usage is TRBJ2-2; D perhaps matches TRBD2 (7 bases). This CDR3 region has 15 residues. Trimming pared 5 bases from V and 4 bases from J, leaving 14 bases between. Looked up from germline, CDR1 is SGHAT and CDR2 is FQNNGV. The CDR3 loop reads CASSPRGGLTGELFF. CDR3 nucleotide sequence: TGTGCCAGCAGCCCGAGGGGGGGCCTCACCGGGGAGCTGTTTTTT.

This clonotype was seen a few times. The rearrangement joins TRBV29-1 to TRBJ2-4; a possible D gene is TRBD2 (6 bases). CDR3 size: 13 residues. Per germline, CDR1 SQVTM and CDR2 ANQGSEA. The V end was cut by 6 bases, the J end by 0 bases, with 9 bases between. CDR3 DNA: TGCAGCGTGGAGGGGATAGCCAAAAACATTCAGTACTTC. Encoded protein: CSVEGIAKNIQYF. Complete variable domain (other parts from reference TRBV29-1 and TRBJ2-4): SAVISQKPSRDICQRGTSLTIQCQVDSQVTMMFWYRQQPGQSLTLIATANQGSEATYESGFVIDKFPISRPNLTFSTLTVSNMSPEDSSIYLCSVEGIAKNIQYFGAGTRLSVL.

Here the CDR3 reads CSADRRDRGLNEQYF. In DNA, the CDR3 is TGCAGTGCTGACCGCCGGGACAGGGGGCTCAACGAGCAGTACTTC. The V and J genes are TRBV20-1 and TRBJ2-7, with TRBD1 matching 12 bases. V gave up 5 bases and J gave up 5 bases; unmatched junction bases: 10. There are 15 residues in the CDR3. The V gene's germline CDR1 is DFQATT and CDR2 SNEGSKA (reference sequence).

This clonotype was detected only a few times. The V gene is TRBV4-1, the J gene TRBJ2-7, with D uncertain. The CDR3 spans 15 residues. Germline V gives CDR1 MGHRA, CDR2 YSYEKL. Trimming cost V 4 bases and J 2 bases, with 15 bases left between them. The CDR3 spells CASSRARDGPYEQYF. The CDR3 coding sequence is TGCGCCAGCAGCCGAGCAAGAGACGGCCCCTACGAGCAGTACTTC.

The table lists this clonotype with a few counts. The chain has TRBV18 and TRBJ2-7, with D perhaps being TRBD1 or TRBD2 (5 bases each). Germline CDR1 is KGHSH and CDR2 is LQKENI. The CDR3 runs to 12 residues. With 5 bases removed from V and 7 bases from J, the gap between germline ends came to 12 bases. The CDR3 reads CASSTQGVEQYF. The CDR3 DNA sequence: TGTGCCAGCTCAACTCAGGGAGTAGAGCAGTACTTC.

This clonotype was detected only a few times. A read error may produce the germline difference seen at one junction end. The chain links TRBV28 to TRBJ2-5, with D perhaps matching TRBD1 or TRBD2 (5 bases each). The CDR3 is 14 amino acids. The V gene's germline CDR1 is MDHEN and CDR2 SYDVKM. DNA for the CDR3: TGTGCCAGCAGCCCTACATGGGGGTCCGAGACCCAGCACTTC. This translates into CASSPTWGSETQHF.

The chain joins TRBV6-1 to TRBJ2-1, with a tentative D call TRBD2 (6 bases). This CDR3 spans 17 amino acids. The V gene lost 5 bases and the J gene lost 7 bases, with 24 bases spanning the gap. CDR1 is MNHNS and CDR2 is SASEGT in the germline V gene. The CDR3 DNA follows: TGTGCCAGCAGTACGGCAATATCCCCGGGACTTACAAATGAGCAGTTCTTC. Translating gives CASSTAISPGLTNEQFF.

This sequence joins TRBV4-2 and TRBJ2-1; TRBD1 is a possible D gene (6 bases). CDR3 size: 12 residues. Germline CDR1 and CDR2: LGHNA and YNFKEQ. V was cut by 1 base and J by 10 bases, with 8 bases left in between. The CDR3 DNA sequence: TGTGCCAGCAGCCAAGTCGGACAGGAGCAGTTCTTC. Translating it yields CASSQVGQEQFF.

This clonotype was detected many times. The rearrangement links TRBV12-3 or TRBV12-4 to TRBJ1-2; D not certain. Trimming shortened V by 3 bases and J by 6 bases, and 8 bases separated the two germline ends. This CDR3 comprises 12 residues. The CDR3 DNA follows: TGTGCCAGCAGTTTGGCACCCGATGGCTACACCTTC. Amino acids: CASSLAPDGYTF.

This clonotype has only a few counts. V and J are TRBV10-3 and TRBJ1-2; TRBD1 matches 7 bases. J lost 2 bases, V lost 6 bases, and 3 bases had no gene match. Germline CDR1 reads ENHRY; CDR2 reads SYGVKD. This CDR3 spans 13 amino acids. The CDR3 bases are TGTGCCATCAGCCAGGGGGGCAACTATGGCTACACCTTC. This codes for CAISQGGNYGYTF.

This clonotype turned up a few times. The rearrangement links TRBV3-1 to TRBJ2-1; TRBD1 agrees at 10 bases. Trimming removed 2 bases from V and 3 bases from J; junction bases left unmatched: 7. The CDR3 extends over 17 amino acids. CDR1 and CDR2 (germline): LGHDT, YNNKEL (reference sequence). CDR3 nucleotides: TGTGCCAGCAGCCAATTCGGACAGGGGGTTTACTACAATGAGCAGTTCTTC. It specifies CASSQFGQGVYYNEQFF.

This clonotype showed up just a few times. V and J are TRBV20-1 and TRBJ1-5; D is unclear. The CDR3 spans 11 residues. V was trimmed by 5 bases and J by 11 bases, leaving 13 bases between them. Germline assignment: CDR1 DFQATT and CDR2 SNEGSKA (reference sequence). The CDR3 DNA reads as TGCAGTGCTGGGCGGGCTGGAGCCCAGCATTTT. Residues: CSAGRAGAQHF.

The chain carries TRBV3-1 and TRBJ2-5; D might be TRBD2 (6 bases). Germline-derived CDR1 and CDR2 are LGHDT and YNNKEL (reference sequence). V shed 6 bases and J shed 5 bases, with 16 bases lying between them. CDR3 length: 14 amino acids. DNA for the CDR3: TGTGCCAGCAGGAGCGGAGCGGGTGCGGAGACCCAGTACTTC. Its translation: CASRSGAGAETQYF.

The rearrangement links TRBV7-2 to TRBJ2-1; 8 bases map to TRBD2. Germline-derived CDR1 and CDR2 are SGHTA and FQGNSA. Unmatched junction bases numbered 12, after V lost 1 base and J lost 7 bases. The length of the CDR3 is 17 residues. DNA for the CDR3: TGTGCCAGCAGCTTAGTGGGTAGCGGGGCCTCTTGGAATGAGCAGTTCTTC. Its translation: CASSLVGSGASWNEQFF. The full variable domain, rest sourced from reference TRBV7-2 and TRBJ2-1, is GAGVSQSPSNKVTEKGKDVELRCDPISGHTALYWYRQSLGQGLEFLIYFQGNSAPDKSGLPSDRFSAERTGGSVSTLTIQRTQQEDSAVYLCASSLVGSGASWNEQFFGPGTRLTVL.

The gene calls are TRBV20-1 and TRBJ2-2; 8 bases agree with TRBD2. The CDR3 loop spans 14 amino acids. V gave up 6 bases and J gave up 6 bases; unmatched junction bases: 9. Germline V gene data show CDR1 as DFQATT and CDR2 as SNEGSKA (reference sequence). The CDR3 DNA sequence: TGCAGTGCCCAAGCCGGGAGGGTCTCCGGGGAGCTGTTTTTT. Protein: CSAQAGRVSGELFF.